This TCR beta chain was recorded in a study of PD-1 blockade in mismatch repair-deficient tumors. Study results and limitations: Tumor-resident clones, often absent from pretreatment blood, expanded after pembrolizumab and then contracted.

Mismatch repair deficiency was confirmed in all patients, by PCR or immunohistochemistry. Measured with immunoSEQ multiplex PCR; TCRdb has only the in-frame clones, and not every one. The repertoire holds about 120,000 clones, with more than 70% as singletons. A note on this clone: Its antigen is unknown.

V was clipped by 6 bases and J by 3 bases, with 18 bases between them. The CDR3 covers 15 residues. The germline V gene has CDR1 MNHEY and CDR2 SMNVEV (reference sequence). The J gene is TRBJ2-7, the V gene TRBV27; maybe TRBD1 (6 bases). This TCR was recovered from an adult with mismatch repair-deficient cancer. The material sequenced was peripheral blood, taken just over 70 weeks after starting pembrolizumab. The CDR3 region has the DNA TGTGCCAGCAGCAAGACCGGGACAAACAACTACGAGCAGTACTTC. Translated, it gives CASSKTGTNNYEQYF.